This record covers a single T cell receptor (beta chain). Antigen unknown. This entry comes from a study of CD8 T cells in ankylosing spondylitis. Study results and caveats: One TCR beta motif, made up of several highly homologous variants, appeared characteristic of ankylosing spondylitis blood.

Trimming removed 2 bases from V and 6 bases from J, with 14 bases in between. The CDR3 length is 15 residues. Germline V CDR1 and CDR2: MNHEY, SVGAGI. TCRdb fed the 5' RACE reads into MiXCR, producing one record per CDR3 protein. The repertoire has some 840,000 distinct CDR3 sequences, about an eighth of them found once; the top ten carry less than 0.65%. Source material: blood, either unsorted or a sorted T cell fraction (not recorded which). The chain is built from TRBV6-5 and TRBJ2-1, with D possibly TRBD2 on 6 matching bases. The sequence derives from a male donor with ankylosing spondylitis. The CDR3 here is CASSYGGSALNEQFF. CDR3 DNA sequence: TGTGCCAGCAGTTACGGGGGGAGCGCTCTCAATGAGCAGTTCTTC.